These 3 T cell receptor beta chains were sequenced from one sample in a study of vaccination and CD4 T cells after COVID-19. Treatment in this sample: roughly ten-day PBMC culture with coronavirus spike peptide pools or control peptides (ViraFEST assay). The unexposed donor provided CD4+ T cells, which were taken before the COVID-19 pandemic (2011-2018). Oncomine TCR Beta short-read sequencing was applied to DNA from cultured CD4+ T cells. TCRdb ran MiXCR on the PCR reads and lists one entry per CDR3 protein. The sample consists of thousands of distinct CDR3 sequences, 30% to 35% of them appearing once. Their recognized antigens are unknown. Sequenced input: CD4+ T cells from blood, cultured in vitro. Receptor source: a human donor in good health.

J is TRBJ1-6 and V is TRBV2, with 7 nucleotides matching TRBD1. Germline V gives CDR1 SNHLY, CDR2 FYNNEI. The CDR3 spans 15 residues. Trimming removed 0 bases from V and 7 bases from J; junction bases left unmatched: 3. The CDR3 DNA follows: TGTGCCAGCAGTGAAGCCCCGGGACAGAATTCACCCCTCCACTTT. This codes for CASSEAPGQNSPLHF.

The DNA of the CDR3 is TGTGCCAGCAGCTTCCAGGCCGGGAATACTGAAGCTTTCTTT. Translation: CASSFQAGNTEAFF. The chain carries TRBV7-8 and TRBJ1-1; D remains unclear. V was trimmed by 3 bases and J by 5 bases, leaving 13 bases between them. Looked up from germline, CDR1 is SGHVS and CDR2 is FQNEAQ. The CDR3 extends over 14 amino acids.

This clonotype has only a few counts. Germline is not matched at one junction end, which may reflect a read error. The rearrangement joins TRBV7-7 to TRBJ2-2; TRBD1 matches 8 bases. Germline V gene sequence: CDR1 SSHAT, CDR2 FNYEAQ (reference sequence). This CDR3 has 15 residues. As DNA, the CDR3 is TGTGCTAGCAGTCCCGACAGGGGATACACCGGGGAGCTGTTTTTT. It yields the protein CASSPDRGYTGELFF.